The T cell receptor beta chain under discussion was sequenced for a study of shared clonotypes between healthy human individuals. Study-wide background: The cohort comprised a couple of women and three men. Their ages spanned 18 to 49 years. Findings of the study overall: Naive subsets generally had larger estimated richness than memory subsets. Unshared clonotypes carried lower generation probabilities than those common to all four donors. Clonotype sharing across a few donors was observed for around 5% of naive CD4 clonotypes.

The V gene's germline CDR1 is SQVTM and CDR2 ANQGSEA. The ends lost 5 bases at V and 5 bases at J; junction bases unmatched: 7. This CDR3 comprises 13 residues. Comments on this clone: The antigen is undetermined.

Profiling relied on immunoSEQ multiplex PCR, and the TCRdb table lists in-frame clones only, not all of them. Of around 2.5 million clones listed, over 85% were seen once; the top ten hold 0.36%. This rearrangement joins TRBV29-1 to TRBJ2-5; 8 positions agree with TRBD1. The sequence was collected from a man between 18 and 35 years old in good health. Some clones in this sample may be carry-over from other donors' samples. Input material: naive CD4+ T cells from PBMCs. The subset: CD45RA+ positively selected. This chain's CDR3 is CSVSSGGRETQYF. CDR3 in DNA: TGCAGCGTTTCCTCAGGGGGCCGGGAGACCCAGTACTTC.